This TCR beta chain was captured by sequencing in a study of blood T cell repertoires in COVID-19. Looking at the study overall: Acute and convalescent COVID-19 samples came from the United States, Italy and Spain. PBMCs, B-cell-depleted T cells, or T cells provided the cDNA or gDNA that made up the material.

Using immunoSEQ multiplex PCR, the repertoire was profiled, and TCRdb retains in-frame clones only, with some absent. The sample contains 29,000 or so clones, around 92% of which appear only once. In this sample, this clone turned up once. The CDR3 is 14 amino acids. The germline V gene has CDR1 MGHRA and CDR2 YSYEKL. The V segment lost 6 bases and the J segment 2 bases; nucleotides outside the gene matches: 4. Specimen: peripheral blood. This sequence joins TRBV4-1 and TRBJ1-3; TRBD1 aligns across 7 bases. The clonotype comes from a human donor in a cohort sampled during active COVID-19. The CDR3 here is CASRQQGTGNTIYF. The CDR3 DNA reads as TGCGCCAGCAGACAACAGGGGACTGGAAACACCATATATTTT.